Below are 21 T cell receptor beta chains sequenced from a single sample in a study of blood T cell repertoires in COVID-19. Measured with immunoSEQ multiplex PCR; TCRdb has only the in-frame clones, and not every one. The sample includes fewer than 200,000 clones, about 88% seen only once; the top ten take roughly 9%. The sequenced sample consisted of PBMCs or T cells enriched from blood (not recorded which). These TCRs come from a woman aged 18-35 years who had recovered from COVID-19.

The genes are TRBV29-1 and TRBJ2-1; possible D gene TRBD1, 6 bases. With 3 bases removed from V and 5 bases from J, the gap between germline ends came to 14 bases. This CDR3 has 14 residues. CDR1 is SQVTM and CDR2 is ANQGSEA in the germline V gene. CDR3 sequence reads: CSVDTNRDNNEQFF. The CDR3 DNA reads as TGCAGCGTTGACACTAACAGGGACAACAATGAGCAGTTCTTC.

This chain links TRBV6-5 with TRBJ2-5; TRBD2 might be the D (5 bases). This CDR3 has 15 amino acids. CDR1 and CDR2 from the germline V gene are MNHEY and SVGAGI. Trimming stripped 6 bases from V and 4 bases from J, with 18 bases between. The CDR3 DNA is TGTGCCAGCAGGCCCAGGTCGGGAATCGGAGAGACCCAGTACTTC. Translating it yields CASRPRSGIGETQYF.

This sequence joins TRBV19 and TRBJ1-2; 7 bases align to TRBD1. This CDR3 has 15 residues. The V gene's germline CDR1 is LNHDA and CDR2 SQIVND (reference sequence). V lost 4 bases, J lost 2 bases, and 7 bases stayed unmatched. CDR3 nucleotides: TGTGCCAGTAGTACCCGGGACAGATCAAACTATGGCTACACCTTC. It translates to CASSTRDRSNYGYTF. Combining the CDR3 with reference TRBV19 and TRBJ1-2 gives the whole variable domain DGGITQSPKYLFRKEGQNVTLSCEQNLNHDAMYWYRQDPGQGLRLIYYSQIVNDFQKGDIAEGYSVSREKKESFPLTVTSAQKNPTAFYLCASSTRDRSNYGYTFGSGTRLTVV.

This chain connects TRBV7-9 to TRBJ1-4; 10 bases map to TRBD1. Germline V gene lookup returns CDR1 SEHNR and CDR2 FQNEAQ (reference sequence). The CDR3 runs 15 residues. V shed 4 bases and J 8 bases; nucleotides not matched to a gene: 7. The CDR3 nucleotides read TGTGCCAGCAGCTCAAATCGGGACAGGGGAGAAAAACTGTTTTTT. Protein sequence: CASSSNRDRGEKLFF.

The genes are TRBV28 and TRBJ1-2; D gene unclear. Trimming stripped 3 bases from V and 4 bases from J, with 12 bases between. CDR3 length: 14 amino acids. Germline V gene data show CDR1 as MDHEN and CDR2 as SYDVKM. The CDR3 coding sequence is TGTGCCAGCAGTTTCCGGTCCCCACCCTATGGCTACACCTTC. Translated, it gives CASSFRSPPYGYTF.

The rearrangement joins TRBV29-1 to TRBJ1-1; D ambiguous. Germline V gene lookup returns CDR1 SQVTM and CDR2 ANQGSEA. CDR3 size: 13 residues. Trimming removed 1 base at V and 0 bases at J, with 6 bases between. CDR3 in amino acids: CSVEGRLNTEAFF. The CDR3 bases are TGCAGCGTTGAAGGGAGGTTGAACACTGAAGCTTTCTTT.

In its sample, this clone was seen a few times. This chain connects TRBV9 to TRBJ2-5, with D maybe TRBD1 (6 bases). The germline gives CDR1 SGDLS, CDR2 YYNGEE. Trimming cost V 3 bases and J 3 bases, with 18 bases left between them. The CDR3 covers 16 residues. The CDR3 sequence is CASSGQDPLKEETQYF. CDR3 nucleotides: TGTGCCAGCAGCGGACAGGATCCCCTCAAGGAAGAGACCCAGTACTTC. The full variable domain, its missing parts supplied by reference TRBV9 and TRBJ2-5, is DSGVTQTPKHLITATGQRVTLRCSPRSGDLSVYWYQQSLDQGLQFLIQYYNGEERAKGNILERFSAQQFPDLHSELNLSSLELGDSALYFCASSGQDPLKEETQYFGPGTRLLVL.

The sample holds a few counts of this clone. This chain joins TRBV28 and TRBJ1-1; D is unresolved. Trimming shortened V by 4 bases and J by 0 bases, and 6 bases separated the two germline ends. Per germline, CDR1 MDHEN and CDR2 SYDVKM. This CDR3 spans 13 amino acids. CDR3 region: CASSSFLNTEAFF. The CDR3 DNA follows: TGTGCCAGCAGTTCATTTCTGAACACTGAAGCTTTCTTT.

V gene TRBV7-9 combines with J gene TRBJ1-1, with D unclear. Trimming removed 0 bases from V and 4 bases from J, with 9 bases in between. The CDR3 runs 14 residues. The germline V gene has CDR1 SEHNR and CDR2 FQNEAQ (reference sequence). The CDR3 here is CASSLAPVVTEAFF. The CDR3 DNA reads as TGTGCCAGCAGCTTAGCGCCGGTCGTCACTGAAGCTTTCTTT. Full variable domain (remainder filled in from reference TRBV7-9 and TRBJ1-1): DTGVSQNPRHKITKRGQNVTFRCDPISEHNRLYWYRQTLGQGPEFLTYFQNEAQLEKSRLLSDRFSAERPKGSFSTLEIQRTEQGDSAMYLCASSLAPVVTEAFFGQGTRLTVV.

V and J are TRBV20-1 and TRBJ2-5; D uncertain. The germline V gene encodes CDR1 DFQATT and CDR2 SNEGSKA (reference sequence). The CDR3 length is 12 residues. With 6 bases removed from V and 4 bases from J, the gap between germline ends came to 12 bases. The CDR3 DNA sequence: TGCAGTGCCAGTCGGGTGCGAGAGACCCAGTACTTC. The encoded protein is CSASRVRETQYF.

This clone was detected only once. V and J are TRBV5-6 and TRBJ2-7; maybe TRBD2 (7 bases). The germline V gene has CDR1 SGHDT and CDR2 YYEEEE. This CDR3 is built from 12 residues. The ends were cut back, 0 bases at V and 12 bases at J, with 13 bases in the middle. DNA for the CDR3: TGTGCCAGCAGCTTGGTTGGGGGGGCCGTGTACTTC. This gives the protein CASSLVGGAVYF.

The chain uses TRBV5-1 and TRBJ2-2, with D unresolved. This CDR3 region has 14 residues. CDR1 and CDR2 from the germline V gene are SGHRS and YFSETQ. The V end was cut by 6 bases, the J end by 0 bases, with 9 bases between. For the CDR3, the DNA is TGCGCCAGCAATAGAAACGCGAACACCGGGGAGCTGTTTTTT. This codes for CASNRNANTGELFF.

The chain uses TRBV19 and TRBJ1-5; 7 bases fit TRBD1. V trimming: 4 bases; J trimming: 4 bases; junction bases outside the gene matches: 4. Germline assignment: CDR1 LNHDA and CDR2 SQIVND (reference sequence). This CDR3 region has 14 residues. Here the CDR3 reads CASSKGTVNQPQHF. The CDR3 DNA is TGTGCCAGTAGTAAAGGGACAGTGAATCAGCCCCAGCATTTT.

The chain joins TRBV6-1 to TRBJ1-2; TRBD1 agrees at 8 bases. Germline V gene sequence: CDR1 MNHNS, CDR2 SASEGT. The length of the CDR3 is 15 residues. Trimming cost V 3 bases and J 3 bases; bases outside gene matches: 6. The CDR3 is CASSDATGAHYGYTF. The CDR3 DNA sequence: TGTGCCAGCAGTGACGCGACAGGGGCGCACTATGGCTACACCTTC.

The V and J genes are TRBV6-9 and TRBJ2-1, with a possible D match to TRBD1 (6 bases). This CDR3 comprises 16 residues. Germline CDR1 reads MNHGY; CDR2 reads SVAAGI. The V and J ends lost 2 bases and 7 bases respectively, with 18 bases between them. Written as DNA, the CDR3 is TGTGCCAGCAGTTATGACCCCCGAAGGGGGTGGAATGAGCAGTTCTTC. It translates to CASSYDPRRGWNEQFF.

J is TRBJ1-1 and V is TRBV19; TRBD1 aligns across 8 bases. This CDR3 comprises 18 residues. Germline V gene sequence: CDR1 LNHDA, CDR2 SQIVND (reference sequence). Germline trimming cut 3 bases from V and 0 bases from J; bases unmatched to any gene: 12. CDR3 loop: CASSMGSLQGEMNTEAFF. The CDR3 DNA sequence: TGTGCCAGTAGTATGGGTTCCCTACAGGGGGAAATGAACACTGAAGCTTTCTTT.

V usage is TRBV25-1 and J usage is TRBJ2-1; 7 bases agree with TRBD2. The CDR3 length is 18 residues. Looked up from germline, CDR1 is MGHDK and CDR2 is SYGVNS. Trimming removed 5 bases from V and 0 bases from J; junction bases left unmatched: 13. CDR3 sequence (DNA): TGTGCCAGCAGTCCGCGCAGCGGAGCGGGGAGCTCCTACAATGAGCAGTTCTTC. This translates into CASSPRSGAGSSYNEQFF.

Here the CDR3 reads CASSLAGGTFYNSPLHF. The CDR3 nucleotides read TGCGCCAGCAGCTTGGCGGGGGGGACCTTCTATAATTCACCCCTCCACTTT. The chain combines TRBV5-1 with TRBJ1-6, with D perhaps matching TRBD1 (5 bases). Trimming removed 0 bases at V and 3 bases at J, with 13 bases between. Germline V gene sequence: CDR1 SGHRS, CDR2 YFSETQ. The CDR3 loop spans 17 amino acids.

V usage is TRBV6-2 or TRBV6-3 and J usage is TRBJ2-2; 7 positions match TRBD2. Germline CDR1 is MNHEY and CDR2 is SVGEGT. This CDR3 region has 16 residues. Losses at the gene ends were 7 bases for V and 3 bases for J; bases not matched to a gene: 11. CDR3 in DNA: TGTGCCAGCACCCCCCCCGGGGGGATATACACCGGGGAGCTGTTTTTT. Translating it yields CASTPPGGIYTGELFF.

This clone was detected only a few times. The rearrangement uses TRBV11-2 and TRBJ1-5; 7 bases match TRBD1. The length of the CDR3 is 17 residues. Germline assignment: CDR1 SGHAT and CDR2 FQNNGV. V was pared by 1 base and J by 6 bases, with 12 bases of the junction left unmatched. The CDR3 region is CASSLAIRGREGQPQHF. The CDR3 bases are TGTGCCAGCAGCTTAGCTATTAGGGGGCGAGAGGGTCAGCCCCAGCATTTT.

The chain carries TRBV18 and TRBJ1-2, with no clear D. Trimming cost V 3 bases and J 0 bases, with 11 bases left between them. Germline loops: CDR1 KGHSH, CDR2 LQKENI. CDR3 length: 15 amino acids. The DNA for the CDR3 is TGTGCCAGCTCACCCGCCGCGAGAGCTAACTATGGCTACACCTTC. Translated: CASSPAARANYGYTF.